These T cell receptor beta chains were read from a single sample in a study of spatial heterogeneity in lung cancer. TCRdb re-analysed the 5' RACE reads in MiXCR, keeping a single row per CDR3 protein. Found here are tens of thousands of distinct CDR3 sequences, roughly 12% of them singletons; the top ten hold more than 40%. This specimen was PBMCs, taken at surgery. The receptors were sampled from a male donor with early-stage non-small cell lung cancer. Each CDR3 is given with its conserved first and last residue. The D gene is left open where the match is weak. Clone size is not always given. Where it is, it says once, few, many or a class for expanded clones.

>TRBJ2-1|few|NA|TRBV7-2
TGTGCCAGCAGGCTGGGGGCGGGGCGATACAATGAGCAGTTCTTC
CASRLGAGRYNEQFF
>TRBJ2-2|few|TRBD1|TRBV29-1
TGCAGCGTGGGCCGTGGGACAGGGGCGAGCGGGGAGCTGTTTTTT
CSVGRGTGASGELFF
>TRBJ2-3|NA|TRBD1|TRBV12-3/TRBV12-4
TGTGCCAGCAGTCCACGGACAGGGGGCACAGATACGCAGTATTTT
CASSPRTGGTDTQYF
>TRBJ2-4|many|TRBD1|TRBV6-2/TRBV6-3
TGTGCCAGCAGTTACCGGGACAGGGATGACATTCAGTACTTC
CASSYRDRDDIQYF
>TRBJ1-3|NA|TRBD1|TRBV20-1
TGCAGTGCTAGTCGGGGACAGGGACGAAACACCATATATTTT
CSASRGQGRNTIYF
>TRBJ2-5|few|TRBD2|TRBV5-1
TGCGCCAGCAGCTTAGGACTAGCGGGGTCCCAAGAGACCCAGTACTTC
CASSLGLAGSQETQYF
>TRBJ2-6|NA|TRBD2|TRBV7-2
TGTGCCAGCAGCCTAACCCTAGCGGGGTCCTCTGGGGCCAACGTCCTGACTTTC
CASSLTLAGSSGANVLTF
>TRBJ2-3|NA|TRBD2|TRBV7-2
TGTGCCAGCAGCTTAAATAAGCAGGGAGGGGATACGCAGTATTTT
CASSLNKQGGDTQYF
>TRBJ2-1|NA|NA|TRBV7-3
TGTGCCAGCAGCGGACGGACAGCTGGTGAGCAGTTCTTC
CASSGRTAGEQFF
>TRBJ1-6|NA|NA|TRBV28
TGTGCCAGCAGTCCCCCGACAAGGGCGACCCACTTT
CASSPPTRATHF
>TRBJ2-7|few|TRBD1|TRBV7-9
TGTGCCAGCACCCTGCGAGGGGGCCCCTCCTACGAGCAGTACTTC
CASTLRGGPSYEQYF
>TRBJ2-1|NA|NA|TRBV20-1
TGCAGTGCTAGCGGTTTCGGGCGGGAAAGCTCCTACAATGAGCAGTTCTTC
CSASGFGRESSYNEQFF
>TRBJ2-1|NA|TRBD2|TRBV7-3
TGTGCCAGCAGCTTAACGCCCAGCGGGGGGGTCAATGAGCAGTTCTTC
CASSLTPSGGVNEQFF
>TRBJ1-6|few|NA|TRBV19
TGTGCCAGCGAAACATCATCGGGAGGTTCACCCCTCCACTTT
CASETSSGGSPLHF
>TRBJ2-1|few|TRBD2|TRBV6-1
TGTGCCAGCAGTGAACTAGCGGGGGTAGGGTACAATGAGCAGTTCTTC
CASSELAGVGYNEQFF
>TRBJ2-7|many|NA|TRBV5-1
TGCGCCAGCAGCTTGGGCGACTACGAGCAGTACTTC
CASSLGDYEQYF
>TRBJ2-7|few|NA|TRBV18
TGTGCCAGCTCACCACCGGAACGGAATTACGAGCAGTACTTC
CASSPPERNYEQYF
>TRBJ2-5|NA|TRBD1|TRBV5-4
TGTGCCAGCAGCATTACAGGGGCCGAGACCCAGTACTTC
CASSITGAETQYF
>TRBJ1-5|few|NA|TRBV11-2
TGTGCCAGCAGCGCCGGACCTACACGCAATCAGCCCCAGCATTTT
CASSAGPTRNQPQHF
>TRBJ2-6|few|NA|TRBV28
TGTGCCAGCAGTTTTTCCAGGGTCTCTGGGGCCAACGTCCTGACTTTC
CASSFSRVSGANVLTF
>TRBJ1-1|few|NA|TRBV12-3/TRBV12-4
TGTGCCAGCAGTTTACAGGCAGGGTACACTGAAGCTTTCTTT
CASSLQAGYTEAFF
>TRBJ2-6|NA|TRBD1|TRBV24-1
TGTGCCACCAGGGGGGACAGATCTGGGGCCAACGTCCTGACTTTC
CATRGDRSGANVLTF
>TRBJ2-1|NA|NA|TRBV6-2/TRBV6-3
TGTGCCAGCGAAAAGTGGGGGGCCCTGGGAAATGAGCAGTTCTTC
CASEKWGALGNEQFF
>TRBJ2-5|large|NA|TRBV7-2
TGTGCCAGCAGCTTAGGCCAGGACCAAGAGACCCAGTACTTC
CASSLGQDQETQYF
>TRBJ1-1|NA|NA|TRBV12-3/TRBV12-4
TGTGCCAGCAGTTTCTTGGCACGTGGGACTGAAGCTTTCTTT
CASSFLARGTEAFF
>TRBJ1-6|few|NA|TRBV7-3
TGTGCCAGCAGGGATGGGGCCGTTGGGTCACCCCTCCACTTT
CASRDGAVGSPLHF
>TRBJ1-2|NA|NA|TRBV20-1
TGCAGTGCTAGACAGGACCCGAGGTCCTATGGCTACACCTTC
CSARQDPRSYGYTF
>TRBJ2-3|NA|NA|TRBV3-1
TGTGCCAGCAGCCGATGGGCCGAGGGGTGGCATTTT
CASSRWAEGWHF
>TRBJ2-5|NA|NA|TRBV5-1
TGCGCCAGCAACGGGCAGCTTCAAGAGACCCAGTACTTC
CASNGQLQETQYF
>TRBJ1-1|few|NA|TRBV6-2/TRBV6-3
TGTGCCAGCACCTACGATCCCGGCGCGAACACTGAAGCTTTCTTT
CASTYDPGANTEAFF
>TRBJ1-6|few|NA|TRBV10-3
TGTGCCATTCGAGACAGGCACCCTAATTCACCCCTCCACTTT
CAIRDRHPNSPLHF
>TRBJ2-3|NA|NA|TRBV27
TGTGCCAGCCGGCGTTCCCCGAGCACAGATACGCAGTATTTT
CASRRSPSTDTQYF
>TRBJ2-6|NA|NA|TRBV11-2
TGTGCCAGCAGCTATACTGGGGCCAACGTCCTGACTTTC
CASSYTGANVLTF
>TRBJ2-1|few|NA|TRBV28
TGTGCCAGCGTCCCTTGGAGCGGAAACCGGGGTGAGCAGTTCTTC
CASVPWSGNRGEQFF
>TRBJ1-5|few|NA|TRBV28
TGTGCCAGCACCGCCGCGGGAGAGAACGGCGTTCAGCCCCAGCATTTT
CASTAAGENGVQPQHF
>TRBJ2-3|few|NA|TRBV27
TGTGCCAGCAGGAGAGCGGAAATTAGCACAGATACGCAGTATTTT
CASRRAEISTDTQYF
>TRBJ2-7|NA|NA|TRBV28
TGTGCCAGCAGCCTAAGCTTGGGGGGCCCCCTCTACGAGCAGTACTTC
CASSLSLGGPLYEQYF
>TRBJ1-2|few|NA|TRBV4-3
TGCGCCAGCAGCCGGGAACGGGGAGATGGCTACACCTTC
CASSRERGDGYTF
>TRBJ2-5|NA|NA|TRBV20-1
TGCAGTGCTCCCGTCGGCGGGTATGAGACCCAGTACTTC
CSAPVGGYETQYF
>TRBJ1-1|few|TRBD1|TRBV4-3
TGCGCCAGCAGCCCAGAAACAGGGGGAACTGAAGCTTTCTTT
CASSPETGGTEAFF
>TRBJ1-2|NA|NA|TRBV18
TGTGCCAGCTCACCAGAGGGAGAAAACTATGGCTACACCTTC
CASSPEGENYGYTF
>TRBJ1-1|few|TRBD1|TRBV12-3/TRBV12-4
TGTGCCAGCAGTTTAGCCGGGACAGCTATAAACACTGAAGCTTTCTTT
CASSLAGTAINTEAFF
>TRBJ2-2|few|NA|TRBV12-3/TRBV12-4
TGTGCCAGCAGTGCCCGGGAGAACACCGGGGAGCTGTTTTTT
CASSARENTGELFF
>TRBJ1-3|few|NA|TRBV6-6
TGTGCCAGCAGTCCCGGACATTCTGGAAACACCATATATTTT
CASSPGHSGNTIYF
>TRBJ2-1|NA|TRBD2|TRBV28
TGTGCCAGCGTCTCTAGCGGGAGCTTCTACAATGAGCAGTTCTTC
CASVSSGSFYNEQFF
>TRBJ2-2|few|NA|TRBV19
TGTGCCAGTAGTTATATAGGTCGCTCTACGAACACCGGGGAGCTGTTTTTT
CASSYIGRSTNTGELFF
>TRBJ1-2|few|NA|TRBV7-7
TGTGCTAGCAGCCCATCTGGTGGCTATGGCTACACCTTC
CASSPSGGYGYTF